These 21 T cell receptor beta chains were sequenced from one sample in a study of T-cell reconstitution after alpha-beta-depleted transplantation in children. Construction of the TCRbeta library involved unique molecular identifiers. TCRdb re-analysed the PCR reads in MiXCR, keeping a single row per CDR3 protein. The table shows around 580,000 distinct CDR3 sequences, with about a quarter occurring only once. The sequenced sample was PBMCs, obtained before TCRalphabeta/CD19-depleted stem cell transplant. The receptors were sampled from a boy in the first two years of life with Wiskott-Aldrich syndrome, due to receive a stem cell transplant.

Only a few counts were recorded for this clonotype. The chain uses TRBV20-1 and TRBJ1-4; D remains unclear. CDR3 length equals 15 residues. Trimming shortened V by 6 bases and J by 0 bases, and 14 bases separated the two germline ends. Germline V gene sequence: CDR1 DFQATT, CDR2 SNEGSKA (reference sequence). The CDR3 here is CSAALYGATNEKLFF. In DNA, the CDR3 is TGCAGTGCCGCACTCTACGGTGCAACTAATGAAAAACTGTTTTTT.

V is TRBV4-2 and J is TRBJ2-1; TRBD2 agrees at 8 bases. The trim removed 0 bases at V and 5 bases at J, leaving 3 bases unmatched. The germline gives CDR1 LGHNA, CDR2 YNFKEQ. The CDR3 sequence is 15 residues long. The DNA of the CDR3 is TGTGCCAGCAGCCAAGATTTACTAGCGGACAATGAGCAGTTCTTC. Translating it yields CASSQDLLADNEQFF.

The gene calls are TRBV10-3 and TRBJ2-3, with TRBD2 matching 14 bases. The V segment lost 6 bases and the J segment 2 bases; nucleotides outside the gene matches: 4. From germline, CDR1 is ENHRY and CDR2 SYGVKD. The CDR3 runs 16 residues. The chain's CDR3 is CAISGTSGGYTDTQYF. CDR3 DNA sequence: TGTGCCATCAGCGGGACTAGCGGGGGATACACAGATACGCAGTATTTT.

This chain joins TRBV27 and TRBJ2-1; 11 nucleotides align to TRBD2. Looked up from germline, CDR1 is MNHEY and CDR2 is SMNVEV (reference sequence). This CDR3 spans 17 amino acids. The V and J ends lost 6 bases and 5 bases, in that order; junction bases with no gene match: 12. The CDR3 sequence: CASSPHARLAGNNEQFF. The CDR3 DNA reads as TGTGCCAGCAGCCCACACGCCCGACTAGCGGGAAACAATGAGCAGTTCTTC.

This chain connects TRBV20-1 to TRBJ2-5; D uncertain. The germline gives CDR1 DFQATT, CDR2 SNEGSKA (reference sequence). The CDR3 is made up of 15 amino acids. Trimming took 3 bases from V and 2 from J, leaving 16 bases between them. CDR3: CSASPPRAYQETQYF. As DNA, the CDR3 is TGCAGTGCTAGTCCCCCTAGAGCTTATCAAGAGACCCAGTACTTC.

The chain recombines TRBV5-1 with TRBJ2-3, with TRBD1 matching over 7 bases. CDR3 length equals 15 residues. Germline values: CDR1 SGHRS, CDR2 YFSETQ. The trim removed 4 bases at V and 0 bases at J, leaving 5 bases unmatched. The CDR3 region is CASSRDSGSTDTQYF. For the CDR3, the DNA is TGCGCCAGCAGCCGGGACAGCGGTAGCACAGATACGCAGTATTTT.

There are many counts of this clonotype. The chain recombines TRBV5-1 with TRBJ1-5, with D possibly being TRBD1 (6 bases). V was trimmed by 0 bases and J by 7 bases, leaving 14 bases between them. Germline V gene lookup returns CDR1 SGHRS and CDR2 YFSETQ. The CDR3 extends over 15 amino acids. The CDR3: CASSLEGNTGQPQHF. CDR3 sequence (DNA): TGCGCCAGCAGCTTGGAGGGGAACACAGGGCAGCCCCAGCATTTT.

This rearrangement joins TRBV11-2 to TRBJ2-5; D not resolved. Trimming shortened V by 5 bases and J by 1 base, and 11 bases separated the two germline ends. Germline V gene data show CDR1 as SGHAT and CDR2 as FQNNGV. The CDR3 is 14 amino acids. The CDR3 DNA follows: TGTGCCAGCAGCCCCCGGGCCCTCCAAGAGACCCAGTACTTC. Translated, it gives CASSPRALQETQYF.

The chain joins TRBV3-1 to TRBJ2-1; D gene uncertain. V lost 0 bases and J 8 bases, leaving 8 bases between the germline ends. The CDR3 has 13 residues. Germline V gene sequence: CDR1 LGHDT, CDR2 YNNKEL (reference sequence). The CDR3 sequence: CASSQDWEDEQFF. Here the CDR3 DNA reads TGTGCCAGCAGCCAAGATTGGGAAGATGAGCAGTTCTTC.

This clonotype turned up a few times. The chain joins TRBV25-1 to TRBJ2-7; 10 positions match TRBD1. CDR1 MGHDK and CDR2 SYGVNS come from the germline V gene. This CDR3 is built from 13 residues. The J segment lost 0 bases and the V segment lost 10 bases, leaving 3 bases of the junction unmatched. Here the CDR3 DNA reads TGTGCCACCAGGACAGGGGGCTCCTACGAGCAGTACTTC. This translates into CATRTGGSYEQYF.

At least ten counts were recorded for this clonotype. J is TRBJ1-5 and V is TRBV4-1, with D uncertain. The CDR3 has 13 amino acids. Per the germline V gene, CDR1 is MGHRA and CDR2 is YSYEKL. V lost 2 bases to trimming and J lost 7 bases, with 9 bases between them. The CDR3 reads CASSQSAGQPQHF. The CDR3 bases are TGCGCCAGCAGCCAATCGGCGGGGCAGCCCCAGCATTTT.

This chain uses TRBV20-1 with TRBJ2-7; TRBD2 aligns across 12 bases. The CDR3 loop spans 15 amino acids. Germline CDR1 is DFQATT and CDR2 is SNEGSKA (reference sequence). V lost 6 bases, J lost 5 bases, and 11 bases stayed unmatched. CDR3 residues: CSALRLAGVGDEQYF. The DNA for the CDR3 is TGCAGTGCCCTTCGACTAGCGGGAGTTGGGGACGAGCAGTACTTC.

This clonotype was detected a few times. V and J are TRBV25-1 and TRBJ1-1, with no clear D. V lost 5 bases to trimming and J lost 4 bases, with 5 bases between them. The CDR3 has 11 amino acids. Germline CDR1 and CDR2: MGHDK and SYGVNS. The DNA of the CDR3 is TGTGCCAGCAGTTATACCACTGAAGCTTTCTTT. This gives the protein CASSYTTEAFF.

This clonotype has only a few counts. The chain couples TRBV10-3 to TRBJ2-3, with 8 positions matching TRBD1. The CDR3 consists of 14 residues. Unmatched junction bases numbered 8, after V lost 6 bases and J lost 6 bases. Germline loops: CDR1 ENHRY, CDR2 SYGVKD. This chain's CDR3 is CAIRETGVGDTQYF. The CDR3 DNA sequence: TGTGCCATCAGGGAGACAGGGGTAGGGGATACGCAGTATTTT.

V gene TRBV20-1 combines with J gene TRBJ2-2, with 8 bases identical to TRBD2. The CDR3 extends over 15 amino acids. The ends lost 5 bases at V and 5 bases at J; junction bases unmatched: 10. The germline V gene encodes CDR1 DFQATT and CDR2 SNEGSKA (reference sequence). CDR3 amino acids: CSALLSGRETGELFF. In DNA, the CDR3 is TGCAGTGCTCTCCTAAGCGGGAGAGAGACCGGGGAGCTGTTTTTT.

The chain couples TRBV5-5 to TRBJ1-4; 8 nucleotides align to TRBD1. V trimming: 5 bases; J trimming: 6 bases; junction bases outside the gene matches: 6. The germline gives CDR1 SGHKS, CDR2 YYEKEE (reference sequence). The CDR3 is made up of 14 amino acids. CDR3 nucleotide sequence: TGTGCCAGCAGTCCGACAGGGGCGGATGAAAAACTGTTTTTT. It encodes CASSPTGADEKLFF.

This chain connects TRBV9 to TRBJ2-3, with D perhaps matching TRBD1 (6 bases). The CDR3 covers 17 residues. Trimming shortened V by 3 bases and J by 1 base, and 18 bases separated the two germline ends. Per the germline V gene, CDR1 is SGDLS and CDR2 is YYNGEE. The CDR3 protein is CASSARDTPAGTDTQYF. In nucleotides, the CDR3 is TGTGCCAGCAGCGCAAGGGACACCCCTGCGGGCACAGATACGCAGTATTTT. The complete variable domain, with remaining parts taken from reference TRBV9 and TRBJ2-3, reads DSGVTQTPKHLITATGQRVTLRCSPRSGDLSVYWYQQSLDQGLQFLIQYYNGEERAKGNILERFSAQQFPDLHSELNLSSLELGDSALYFCASSARDTPAGTDTQYFGPGTRLTVL.

This clonotype turned up a few times. The chain couples TRBV5-1 to TRBJ2-1; 9 bases are shared with TRBD2. Germline loops: CDR1 SGHRS, CDR2 YFSETQ. Trimming cost V 1 base and J 0 bases; bases outside gene matches: 8. This CDR3 has 18 amino acids. CDR3 residues: CASSLPSGALSSYNEQFF. CDR3 nucleotides: TGCGCCAGCAGCTTGCCTAGCGGGGCCTTAAGCTCCTACAATGAGCAGTTCTTC.

V usage is TRBV24-1 and J usage is TRBJ2-7; D uncertain. The V end was cut by 12 bases, the J end by 2 bases, with 19 bases between. The germline V gene has CDR1 KGHDR and CDR2 SFDVKD. The CDR3 has 14 amino acids. CDR3 coding DNA: TGTGCCCCCGAACGGAGTCGGCCCACCTACGAGCAGTACTTC. Translation: CAPERSRPTYEQYF.

This clonotype has a handful of counts. This rearrangement joins TRBV12-3 or TRBV12-4 to TRBJ1-6; 8 bases match TRBD1. V shed 10 bases, J shed 10 bases, and the junction held 9 bases outside the gene matches. The CDR3 consists of 13 residues. The CDR3 DNA is TGTGCCACCAGGACAGGGACGAGGTCACCCCTCCACTTT. This sequence encodes CATRTGTRSPLHF.

The DNA for the CDR3 is TGCAGTGCTAGCTCTAGCGGGGGATACGAGCAGTACTTC. Translated: CSASSSGGYEQYF. The chain combines TRBV20-1 with TRBJ2-7; TRBD2 agrees at 10 bases. The V gene end was trimmed by 3 bases and the J gene end by 4 bases; junction bases not matched to a gene: 3. The germline V gene encodes CDR1 DFQATT and CDR2 SNEGSKA (reference sequence). This CDR3 region has 13 residues.